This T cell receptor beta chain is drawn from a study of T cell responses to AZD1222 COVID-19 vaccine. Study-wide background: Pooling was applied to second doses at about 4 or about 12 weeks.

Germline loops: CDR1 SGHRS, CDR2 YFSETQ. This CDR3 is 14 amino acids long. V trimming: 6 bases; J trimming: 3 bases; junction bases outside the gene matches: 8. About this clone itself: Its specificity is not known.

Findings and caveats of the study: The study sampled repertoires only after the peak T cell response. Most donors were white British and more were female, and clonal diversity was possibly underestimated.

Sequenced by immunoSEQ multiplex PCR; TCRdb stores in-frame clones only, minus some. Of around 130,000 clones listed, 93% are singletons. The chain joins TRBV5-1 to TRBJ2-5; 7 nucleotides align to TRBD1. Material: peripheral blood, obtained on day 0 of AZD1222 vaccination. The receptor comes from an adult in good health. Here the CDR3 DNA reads TGCGCCAGCACCACATTTACAGGGGAAGAGACCCAGTACTTC. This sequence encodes CASTTFTGEETQYF. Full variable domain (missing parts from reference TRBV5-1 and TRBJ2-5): KAGVTQTPRYLIKTRGQQVTLSCSPISGHRSVSWYQQTPGQGLQFLFEYFSETQRNKGNFPGRFSGRQFSNSRSEMNVSTLELGDSALYLCASTTFTGEETQYFGPGTRLLVL.